This TCR beta chain was observed in a study of T cell responses to AZD1222 COVID-19 vaccine. At the level of the study: Second-dose timings of about 4 or about 12 weeks were pooled.

Here immunoSEQ multiplex PCR was the method, and the copy in TCRdb shows in-frame clones only, minus some. In the table there are about 120,000 clones, around 81% of which are singletons. Study observations and caveats: Sampling that yielded the repertoires occurred only after the peak T cell response. The study found vaccine-associated CD4 TCRs spanning spike, dominant at 160-218 and 743-854.

This clone has only a few counts. Its target is not known. The sample was peripheral blood, taken on day 0 of AZD1222 vaccination. This clonotype originated in an adult in good health.

The CDR3 DNA reads TGTGCCAGCAGCCGCTGGACAGGGAGCAATCAGCCCCAGCATTTT. Translated, it gives CASSRWTGSNQPQHF. The chain combines TRBV2 with TRBJ1-5; 8 positions agree with TRBD1. V trimming: 6 bases; J trimming: 1 base; junction bases outside the gene matches: 5. Germline V gene data show CDR1 as SNHLY and CDR2 as FYNNEI. The CDR3 spans 15 residues.